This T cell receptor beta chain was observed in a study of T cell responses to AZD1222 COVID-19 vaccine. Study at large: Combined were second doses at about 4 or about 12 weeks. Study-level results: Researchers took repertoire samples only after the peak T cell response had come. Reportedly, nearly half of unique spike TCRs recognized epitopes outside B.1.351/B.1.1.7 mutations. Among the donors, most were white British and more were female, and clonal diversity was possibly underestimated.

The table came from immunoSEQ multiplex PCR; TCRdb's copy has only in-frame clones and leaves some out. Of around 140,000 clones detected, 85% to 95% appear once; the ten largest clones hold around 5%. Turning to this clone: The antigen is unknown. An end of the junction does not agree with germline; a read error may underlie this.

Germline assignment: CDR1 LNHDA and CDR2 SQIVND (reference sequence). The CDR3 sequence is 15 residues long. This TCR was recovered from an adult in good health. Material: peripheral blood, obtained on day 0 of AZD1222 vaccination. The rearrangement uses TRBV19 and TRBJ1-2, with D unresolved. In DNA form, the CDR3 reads TGTGCCAGTAGTTTAGAACTACAACTCAGCTATGGCTACACCTTC. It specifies CASSLELQLSYGYTF. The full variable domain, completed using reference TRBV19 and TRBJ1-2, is DGGITQSPKYLFRKEGQNVTLSCEQNLNHDAMYWYRQDPGQGLRLIYYSQIVNDFQKGDIAEGYSVSREKKESFPLTVTSAQKNPTAFYLCASSLELQLSYGYTFGSGTRLTVV.